This T cell receptor beta chain derives from a study of breast tumors, draining lymph nodes, adjacent tissues. On this clonotype: What it binds is unknown.

General study findings and limits: Data fit most tumor T cells coming from lymph node, expanding in tumor. Luminal-like breast cancer showed significantly higher tumor–nontumor repertoire similarity than basal-like. Tumor repertoires ranked between lymph nodes and nontumor tissue in diversity, with V and J gene preferences. The lymph node origin of tumor T cells was framed as consistent with a hypothesis, not demonstrated.

TCRdb itself ran the multiplex PCR reads through MiXCR, one entry per CDR3 protein. The sample contains around 50,000 distinct CDR3 sequences, more than 20% of which appear only once. The germline CDR1 and CDR2 sequences are SGDLS and YYNGEE. CDR3 length: 15 residues. V shed 1 base and J shed 6 bases, with 13 bases lying between them. This clonotype was sampled from a female donor with breast cancer. Some clones in this sample may be carry-over from other donors' samples. The chain employs TRBV9 and TRBJ2-2; a possible D gene is TRBD2 (5 bases). Sequenced material: breast tumor tissue. This CDR3 is CASSVLTGGSGELFF. CDR3 bases: TGTGCCAGCAGCGTACTTACCGGCGGGTCCGGGGAGCTGTTTTTT.